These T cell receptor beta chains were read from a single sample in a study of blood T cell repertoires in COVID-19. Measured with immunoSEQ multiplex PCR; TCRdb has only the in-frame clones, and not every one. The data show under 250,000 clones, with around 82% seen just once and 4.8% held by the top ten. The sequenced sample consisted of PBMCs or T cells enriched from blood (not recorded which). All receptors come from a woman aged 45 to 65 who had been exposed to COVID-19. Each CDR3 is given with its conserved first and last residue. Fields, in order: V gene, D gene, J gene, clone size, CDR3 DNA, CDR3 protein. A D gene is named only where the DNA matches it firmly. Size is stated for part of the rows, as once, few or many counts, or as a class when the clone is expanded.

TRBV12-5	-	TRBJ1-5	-	TGTGCTAGTGGTTTGGTACGTGTCGGTCGAGAGAATCAGCCCCAGCATTTT	CASGLVRVGRENQPQHF
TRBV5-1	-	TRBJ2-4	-	TGCGCCAGCAGCCCTGGAGAGCTAGCCAAAAACATTCAGTACTTC	CASSPGELAKNIQYF
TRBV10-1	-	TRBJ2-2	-	TGCGCCAGCAGGGCCTACACCGGGGAGCTGTTTTTT	CASRAYTGELFF
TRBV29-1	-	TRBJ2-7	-	TGCAGCGTTGAAGATGGAATAGGGGACGAGCAGTACTTC	CSVEDGIGDEQYF
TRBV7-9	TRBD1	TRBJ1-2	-	TGTGCCAGCAGCCTCGGACAGGGGAACACCTTC	CASSLGQGNTF
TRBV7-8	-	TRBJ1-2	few	TGTGCCAGCAGCTCTCATAGGAGCGTCTCGACTAACTATGGCTACACCTTC	CASSSHRSVSTNYGYTF
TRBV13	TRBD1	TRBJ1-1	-	TGTGCCAGCAGCTTATCCCCGGGACAGGGGGCCCCGCACACTGAAGCTTTCTTT	CASSLSPGQGAPHTEAFF
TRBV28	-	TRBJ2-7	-	TGTGCCAGCAGTAATGGGGGGTCCCCCTCCTACGAGCAGTACTTC	CASSNGGSPSYEQYF
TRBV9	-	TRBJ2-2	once	TGTGCCAGCAGCGTAGCCGGGGTTAACACCGGGGAGCTGTTTTTT	CASSVAGVNTGELFF
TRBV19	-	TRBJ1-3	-	TGTGCCAGTAGTATGGCAGACTCTGGAAACACCATATATTTT	CASSMADSGNTIYF
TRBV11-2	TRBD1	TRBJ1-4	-	TGTGCCAGCAGTTTGGAGGGACAGTCTAATGAAAAACTGTTTTTT	CASSLEGQSNEKLFF
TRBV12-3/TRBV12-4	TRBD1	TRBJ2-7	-	TGTGCCAGCAGTAGGGGACAGACCTACGAGCAGTACTTC	CASSRGQTYEQYF
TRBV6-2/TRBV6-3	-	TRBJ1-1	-	TGTGCCAGCAGTTACAATACCCCGGGGACTGAAGCTTTCTTT	CASSYNTPGTEAFF
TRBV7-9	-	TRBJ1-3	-	TGTGCCAGCAGCTCACAGGACAGCTCTGGAAACACCATATATTTT	CASSSQDSSGNTIYF
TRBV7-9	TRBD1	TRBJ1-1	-	TGTGCCAGCAGCCCCGGGACAGGGCAGGAGACTGAAGCTTTCTTT	CASSPGTGQETEAFF
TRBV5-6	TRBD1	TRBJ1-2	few	TGTGCCAGCAGCTTGCCTGGTGGACAGGGCGGAGGGGGCTACACCTTC	CASSLPGGQGGGGYTF
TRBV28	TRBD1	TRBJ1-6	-	TGTGCCAGCAGCCCCGGGGACAGGGTCGATTCACCCCTCCACTTT	CASSPGDRVDSPLHF
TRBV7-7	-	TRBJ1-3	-	TGTGCCAGCAGCTTAGGATCGGGGGCTGGAAACACCATATATTTT	CASSLGSGAGNTIYF
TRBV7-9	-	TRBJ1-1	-	TGTGCCAGCAGCTTTAAACAGGTAGCTGAAGCTTTCTTT	CASSFKQVAEAFF
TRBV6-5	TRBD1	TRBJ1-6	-	TGTGCCAGCAGCCAGGCAGGGGACAGGGCTGCACCCCTCCACTTT	CASSQAGDRAAPLHF
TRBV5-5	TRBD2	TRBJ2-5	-	TGTGCCAGCAGCTTGGTTACTAGCGGAGAGACCCAGTACTTC	CASSLVTSGETQYF
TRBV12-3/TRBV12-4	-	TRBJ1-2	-	TGTGCCAGCAGTCCCACGGAGGACTATGGCTACACCTTC	CASSPTEDYGYTF